The 30 T cell receptor beta chains reported below all come from one sample, sequenced in a study of cytomegalovirus exposure and HLA in healthy donors. PCR employed 60 Vbeta and 13 Jbeta primers. Profiled with immunoSEQ multiplex PCR; TCRdb holds only in-frame clones, not every one. The data show around 64,000 clones, about 69% seen once. Source material: PBMCs. These receptors came from a man in his thirties or forties in good health and CMV-seropositive.

The rearrangement joins TRBV15 to TRBJ2-7, with 9 bases that match TRBD1. Germline V gene lookup returns CDR1 LNHNV and CDR2 YYDKDF (reference sequence). Germline trimming cut 6 bases from V and 2 bases from J; bases unmatched to any gene: 14. This CDR3 spans 17 amino acids. CDR3 residues: CATRPGTGRRDTYEQYF. For the CDR3, the DNA is TGTGCCACCAGGCCCGGGACAGGGCGAAGGGATACCTACGAGCAGTACTTC.

This sequence joins TRBV7-9 and TRBJ1-2; D call uncertain. The germline V gene has CDR1 SEHNR and CDR2 FQNEAQ (reference sequence). CDR3 length equals 13 residues. V shed 1 base and J shed 6 bases, with 9 bases lying between them. The CDR3 region has the DNA TGTGCCAGCAGCTTAGGGCAGTCCGATGGCTACACCTTC. Translating it yields CASSLGQSDGYTF.

The chain employs TRBV18 and TRBJ1-1; no clear D. Germline V gene lookup returns CDR1 KGHSH and CDR2 LQKENI. The CDR3 is made up of 15 amino acids. V lost 4 bases and J 5 bases, leaving 17 bases between the germline ends. The CDR3 sequence is CASSLRVSRDTEAFF. DNA of the CDR3: TGTGCCAGCTCACTCCGGGTCAGTCGGGATACTGAAGCTTTCTTT.

This chain joins TRBV7-2 and TRBJ1-5, with D perhaps TRBD1 (5 bases). Deletions cut 1 base from V and 0 bases from J, with 10 bases between. This CDR3 region has 16 residues. Germline V gene lookup returns CDR1 SGHTA and CDR2 FQGNSA. CDR3 protein: CASSLEGGDSNQPQHF. The DNA for the CDR3 is TGTGCCAGCAGCTTAGAGGGAGGGGATAGCAATCAGCCCCAGCATTTT.

The table lists this clone with a count of one. This chain links TRBV6-1 with TRBJ2-4, with 8 bases identical to TRBD1. The ends lost 8 bases at V and 7 bases at J; junction bases unmatched: 13. The CDR3 loop spans 15 amino acids. Per germline, CDR1 MNHNS and CDR2 SASEGT. For the CDR3, the DNA is TGTGCCAGCTCCTACGCAGGCCAGGGGGCGAACATTCAGTACTTC. Translating it yields CASSYAGQGANIQYF.

This sequence joins TRBV5-1 and TRBJ2-2, with 12 positions matching TRBD2. Unmatched junction bases numbered 10, after V lost 5 bases and J lost 5 bases. This CDR3 region has 17 residues. CDR1 is SGHRS, CDR2 YFSETQ, per germline. In nucleotides, the CDR3 is TGCGCCAGCAGTTCTCTAGCGGGGGGGCCGAGGACCGGGGAGCTGTTTTTT. Protein product: CASSSLAGGPRTGELFF.

This clone occurred once. A read error may produce the germline difference seen at one junction end. CDR3 amino acids: CASSWGGASGELFF. CDR3 coding DNA: TGTGCTAGCAGCTGGGGGGGGGCCTCCGGGGAGCTGTTTTTT. The chain is built from TRBV7-7 and TRBJ2-2; tentatively, D is TRBD2 (7 bases). CDR3 length: 14 residues. The germline CDR1 and CDR2 sequences are SSHAT and FNYEAQ (reference sequence).

The chain recombines TRBV9 with TRBJ1-6; a possible D gene is TRBD1 (5 bases). This CDR3 is built from 14 residues. Germline V gives CDR1 SGDLS, CDR2 YYNGEE. Between the trimmed V and J ends, which lost 3 bases and 9 bases, there was a span of 13 bases. DNA of the CDR3: TGTGCCAGCAGCGAGGCAGGGTTAAGTTCACCCCTCCACTTT. Protein: CASSEAGLSSPLHF.

V and J are TRBV6-1 and TRBJ2-1; 12 bases agree with TRBD2. Trimming at V came to 4 bases and at J to 5 bases, leaving 3 bases not matched to a gene. CDR1 and CDR2 from the germline V gene are MNHNS and SASEGT. The CDR3 totals 15 residues. CDR3 sequence: CASSVTSGGNNEQFF. The CDR3 coding sequence is TGTGCCAGCAGTGTTACTAGCGGGGGGAACAATGAGCAGTTCTTC.

This chain links TRBV6-5 with TRBJ2-5, with 11 bases identical to TRBD1. CDR1 and CDR2 from the germline V gene are MNHEY and SVGAGI. V gave up 6 bases and J gave up 9 bases; unmatched junction bases: 3. The CDR3 is 12 residues long. As DNA, the CDR3 is TGTGCCAGCAGAGGGACAGGGGGATCCCAGTACTTC. Encoded protein: CASRGTGGSQYF.

The chain carries TRBV5-5 and TRBJ2-1; tentatively, D is TRBD1 (5 bases). The CDR3 length is 14 residues. Germline lookup yields CDR1 SGHKS and CDR2 YYEKEE (reference sequence). Trimming removed 10 bases at V and 4 bases at J, with 18 bases between. The CDR3 DNA is TGTGCCTCTCTGAAGGGGCGCGAGTACAATGAGCAGTTCTTC. This sequence encodes CASLKGREYNEQFF.

The V call is TRBV27, the J call TRBJ1-2; TRBD1 aligns across 10 bases. The CDR3 has 14 residues. J gave up 3 bases and V 8 bases, and 6 bases lay outside the gene matches. Per germline, CDR1 MNHEY and CDR2 SMNVEV (reference sequence). In nucleotides, the CDR3 is TGTGCCAGCCATAGACAGGGGGCGGACTATGGCTACACCTTC. Translated, it gives CASHRQGADYGYTF.

The DNA for the CDR3 is TGTGCCAGCAGTCACTTGATCTTAGCGGGGGCCTACGAGCAGTACTTC. This encodes CASSHLILAGAYEQYF. The chain links TRBV6-6 to TRBJ2-7; 9 bases align to TRBD2. The trim removed 5 bases at V and 2 bases at J, leaving 10 bases unmatched. This CDR3 comprises 16 residues. The germline CDR1 and CDR2 sequences are MNHNY and SVGAGI (reference sequence).

This sequence joins TRBV9 and TRBJ1-3; D gene ambiguous. Trimming removed 0 bases at V and 4 bases at J, with 11 bases between. The CDR3 runs 15 residues. CDR1 and CDR2 (germline): SGDLS, YYNGEE. This CDR3 reads CASSVVPLEGNTIYF. The CDR3 nucleotides are TGTGCCAGCAGCGTAGTTCCTCTCGAGGGAAACACCATATATTTT.

CDR3: CASSLAGLAGANSGANVLTF. CDR3 DNA sequence: TGTGCCAGCAGCTTAGCGGGACTAGCGGGGGCAAACTCTGGGGCCAACGTCCTGACTTTC. The chain recombines TRBV7-6 with TRBJ2-6; TRBD2 aligns across 14 bases. With V trimmed by 0 bases and J by 0 bases, 4 bases remained unmatched. CDR3 length equals 20 residues. Germline V CDR1 and CDR2: SGHVS, FNYEAQ.

The rearrangement joins TRBV5-1 to TRBJ1-2, with D possibly matching TRBD1 (5 bases). There are 17 residues in the CDR3. Germline assignment: CDR1 SGHRS and CDR2 YFSETQ. V lost 0 bases and J lost 1, with 16 bases in between. CDR3 DNA sequence: TGCGCCAGCAGCTTGGAACCGGTGGGGGGTTATAACTATGGCTACACCTTC. Encoded protein: CASSLEPVGGYNYGYTF.

This chain uses TRBV5-1 with TRBJ2-7, with 7 bases matching TRBD1. V was pared by 4 bases and J by 3 bases, with 10 bases of the junction left unmatched. Per germline, CDR1 SGHRS and CDR2 YFSETQ. This CDR3 has 15 amino acids. CDR3 coding DNA: TGCGCCAGCAGCGGATCACCGGGACAGAGCTACGAGCAGTACTTC. Translation: CASSGSPGQSYEQYF.

The gene calls are TRBV6-1 and TRBJ2-7, with TRBD1 matching over 11 bases. CDR1 MNHNS and CDR2 SASEGT come from the germline V gene. The CDR3 is 14 residues long. The J segment lost 4 bases and the V segment lost 6 bases, leaving 5 bases of the junction unmatched. CDR3 nucleotide sequence: TGTGCCAGCAGACGAGGACAGGGGGCTTACGAGCAGTACTTC. This encodes CASRRGQGAYEQYF.

This clone has only a few counts. V and J are TRBV6-5 and TRBJ1-6, with no clear D. Between the trimmed V and J ends, which lost 5 bases and 7 bases, there was a span of 12 bases. Per germline, CDR1 MNHEY and CDR2 SVGAGI. This CDR3 is 14 amino acids long. CDR3 in DNA: TGTGCCAGCAGTCGGGATATGAGGAATTCACCCCTCCACTTT. This translates into CASSRDMRNSPLHF.

The chain couples TRBV30 to TRBJ1-2; 8 nucleotides match TRBD1. The CDR3 has 16 residues. Germline CDR1 and CDR2: GTSNPN and SVGIG (reference sequence). V dropped 5 bases and J dropped 4; count of bases not matched to a gene: 15. This CDR3 is CAWVTGTGGFGYGYTF. CDR3 sequence (DNA): TGTGCCTGGGTTACAGGAACAGGGGGATTTGGCTATGGCTACACCTTC.

The rearrangement joins TRBV14 to TRBJ2-7, with D possibly matching TRBD1 (6 bases). The CDR3 loop spans 13 amino acids. CDR1 is SGHDN, CDR2 FVKESK, per germline. V lost 1 base and J lost 6, with 10 bases in between. CDR3 in amino acids: CASSQGQASEQYF. CDR3 coding DNA: TGTGCCAGCAGCCAAGGACAGGCCAGCGAGCAGTACTTC.

This clone appeared a single time. This chain connects TRBV28 to TRBJ2-5, with TRBD1 identical over 7 bases. Germline CDR1 is MDHEN and CDR2 is SYDVKM. CDR3 size: 16 residues. Trimming took 3 bases from V and 5 from J; bases not matched to a gene: 12. The CDR3 here is CASSFNVLRGLETQYF. CDR3 nucleotides: TGTGCCAGCAGTTTCAACGTCTTGAGGGGGCTGGAGACCCAGTACTTC.

There are a few counts of this clone. The chain links TRBV30 to TRBJ1-6; D may be TRBD1 (6 bases). The CDR3 has 14 amino acids. V was trimmed by 5 bases and J by 7 bases, leaving 15 bases between them. Germline CDR1 and CDR2: GTSNPN and SVGIG (reference sequence). As DNA, the CDR3 is TGTGCCTGGGCAGACCAGGGGAGCAATTCACCCCTCCACTTT. Its translation: CAWADQGSNSPLHF. Full variable domain (remainder filled in from reference TRBV30 and TRBJ1-6): SQTIHQWPATLVQPVGSPLSLECTVEGTSNPNLYWYRQAAGRGLQLLFYSVGIGQISSEVPQNLSASRPQDRQFILSSKKLLLSDSGFYLCAWADQGSNSPLHFGNGTRLTVT.

The V call is TRBV19, the J call TRBJ1-1, with a tentative D call TRBD1 (6 bases). Germline-derived CDR1 and CDR2 are LNHDA and SQIVND (reference sequence). Trimming took off 7 bases at V and 1 base at J, with 13 bases between the two ends. The CDR3 has 14 residues. CDR3 sequence reads: CASTHRDPNTEAFF. CDR3 coding DNA: TGTGCCAGTACCCACAGGGACCCGAACACTGAAGCTTTCTTT. The whole variable domain, remainder taken from reference TRBV19 and TRBJ1-1, is DGGITQSPKYLFRKEGQNVTLSCEQNLNHDAMYWYRQDPGQGLRLIYYSQIVNDFQKGDIAEGYSVSREKKESFPLTVTSAQKNPTAFYLCASTHRDPNTEAFFGQGTRLTVV.

The chain combines TRBV6-6 with TRBJ2-2; 8 nucleotides match TRBD2. CDR3 size: 16 residues. The V and J ends lost 2 bases and 1 base, in that order; junction bases with no gene match: 3. Germline V CDR1 and CDR2: MNHNY, SVGAGI (reference sequence). The CDR3 DNA sequence: TGTGCCAGCAGTTACGAGCGGGGGCGGAACACCGGGGAGCTGTTTTTT. Translating gives CASSYERGRNTGELFF.

The chain recombines TRBV20-1 with TRBJ2-7; 9 bases agree with TRBD2. This CDR3 spans 10 amino acids. In germline, CDR1 is DFQATT, CDR2 SNEGSKA (reference sequence). V gave up 6 bases and J gave up 9 bases; unmatched junction bases: 3. The CDR3 DNA reads as TGCAGTGCCCAAGCGGGGGGGCAGTACTTC. This codes for CSAQAGGQYF.

The chain has TRBV27 and TRBJ2-3, with a possible D match to TRBD1 (7 bases). The CDR3 extends over 15 amino acids. Germline V gene sequence: CDR1 MNHEY, CDR2 SMNVEV (reference sequence). Trimming cost V 1 base and J 5 bases, with 13 bases left between them. The CDR3 region is CASSLLAGGRDTQYF. As DNA, the CDR3 is TGTGCCAGCAGTTTATTGGCAGGGGGGAGAGATACGCAGTATTTT.

V and J are TRBV10-3 and TRBJ2-5, with 16 nucleotides matching TRBD2. Germline trimming cut 3 bases from V and 7 bases from J; bases unmatched to any gene: 11. CDR1 is ENHRY, CDR2 SYGVKD, per germline. This CDR3 is built from 18 residues. In DNA form, the CDR3 reads TGTGCCATCAGTGAAACCGGGACTAGCGGGGGGGCGGCGGCGACCCAGTACTTC. Its protein product is CAISETGTSGGAAATQYF.

The CDR3 nucleotides are TGCAGCGCCGTGCTAAACACTGAAGCTTTCTTT. It is translated as CSAVLNTEAFF. The chain carries TRBV29-1 and TRBJ1-1, with D unresolved. CDR1 is SQVTM, CDR2 ANQGSEA, per germline. Trimming pared 7 bases from V and 2 bases from J, leaving 8 bases between. The CDR3 is made up of 11 amino acids.

This rearrangement joins TRBV5-1 to TRBJ1-6, with D perhaps TRBD1 (5 bases). Germline V lookup: CDR1 SGHRS, CDR2 YFSETQ. This CDR3 is built from 16 residues. The V end was cut by 0 bases, the J end by 0 bases, with 7 bases between. The CDR3 sequence is CASSLGGGSYNSPLHF. CDR3 DNA: TGCGCCAGCAGCTTGGGGGGGGGCTCCTATAATTCACCCCTCCACTTT.